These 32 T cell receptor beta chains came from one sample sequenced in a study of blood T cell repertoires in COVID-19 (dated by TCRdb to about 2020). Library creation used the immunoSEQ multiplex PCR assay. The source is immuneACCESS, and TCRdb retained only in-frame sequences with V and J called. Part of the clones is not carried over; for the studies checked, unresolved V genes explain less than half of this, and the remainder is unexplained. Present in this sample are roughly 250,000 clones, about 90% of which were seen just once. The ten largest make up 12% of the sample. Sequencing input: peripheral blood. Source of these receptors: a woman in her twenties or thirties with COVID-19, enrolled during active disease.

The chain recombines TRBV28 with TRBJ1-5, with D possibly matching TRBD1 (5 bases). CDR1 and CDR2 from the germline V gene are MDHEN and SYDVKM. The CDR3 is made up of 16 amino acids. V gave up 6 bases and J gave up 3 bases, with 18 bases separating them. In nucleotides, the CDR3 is TGTGCCAGCAGGGAAGGGGCCTCCTCCCTCAATCAGCCCCAGCATTTT. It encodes CASREGASSLNQPQHF. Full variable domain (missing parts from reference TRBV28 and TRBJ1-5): DVKVTQSSRYLVKRTGEKVFLECVQDMDHENMFWYRQDPGLGLRLIYFSYDVKMKEKGDIPEGYSVSREKKERFSLILESASTNQTSMYLCASREGASSLNQPQHFGDGTRLSIL.

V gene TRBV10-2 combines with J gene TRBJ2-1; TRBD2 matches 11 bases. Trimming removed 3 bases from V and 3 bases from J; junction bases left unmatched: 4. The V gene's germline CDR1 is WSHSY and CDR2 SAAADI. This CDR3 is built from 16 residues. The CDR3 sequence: CASSDLAGGHYNEQFF. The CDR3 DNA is TGCGCCAGCAGTGATCTAGCGGGGGGCCACTACAATGAGCAGTTCTTC.

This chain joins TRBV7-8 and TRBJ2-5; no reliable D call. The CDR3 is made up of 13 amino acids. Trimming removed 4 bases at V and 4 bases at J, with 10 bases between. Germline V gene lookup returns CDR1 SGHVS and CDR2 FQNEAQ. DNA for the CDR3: TGTGCCAGCAGCTACAAACGTCTAGAGACCCAGTACTTC. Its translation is CASSYKRLETQYF.

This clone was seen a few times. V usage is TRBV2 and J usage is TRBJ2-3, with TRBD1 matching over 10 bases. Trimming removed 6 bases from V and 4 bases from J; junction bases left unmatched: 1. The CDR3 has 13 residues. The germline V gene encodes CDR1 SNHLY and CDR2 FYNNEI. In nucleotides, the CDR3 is TGTGCCAGCAGCGGACAGGGGGCAGATACGCAGTATTTT. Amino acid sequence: CASSGQGADTQYF.

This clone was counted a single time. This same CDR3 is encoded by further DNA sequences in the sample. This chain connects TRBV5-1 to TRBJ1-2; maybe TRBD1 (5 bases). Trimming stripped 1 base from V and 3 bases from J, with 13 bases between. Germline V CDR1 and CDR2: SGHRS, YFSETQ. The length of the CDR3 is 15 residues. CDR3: CASSLRQGAYYGYTF. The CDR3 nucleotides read TGCGCCAGCAGCTTGAGGCAGGGTGCGTACTATGGCTACACCTTC.

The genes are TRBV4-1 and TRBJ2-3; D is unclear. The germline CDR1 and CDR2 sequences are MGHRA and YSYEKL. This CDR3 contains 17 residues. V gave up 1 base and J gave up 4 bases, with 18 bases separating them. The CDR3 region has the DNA TGCGCCAGCAGCCAAGTGAGCGTCTCCCTGGTCCCAGATACGCAGTATTTT. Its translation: CASSQVSVSLVPDTQYF.

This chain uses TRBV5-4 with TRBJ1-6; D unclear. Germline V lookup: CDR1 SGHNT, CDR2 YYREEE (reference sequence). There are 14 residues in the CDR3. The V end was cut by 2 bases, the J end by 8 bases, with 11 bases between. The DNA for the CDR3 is TGTGCCAGCAGCTTAGGAAGAGGGTATTCACCCCTCCACTTT. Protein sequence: CASSLGRGYSPLHF.

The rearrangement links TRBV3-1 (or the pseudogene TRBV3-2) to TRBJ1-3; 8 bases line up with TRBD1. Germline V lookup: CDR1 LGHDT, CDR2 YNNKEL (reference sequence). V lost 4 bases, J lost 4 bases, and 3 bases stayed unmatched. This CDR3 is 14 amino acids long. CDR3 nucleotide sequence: TGTGCCAGCAGCCCCACAGGGGGGGGAAACACCATATATTTT. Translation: CASSPTGGGNTIYF.

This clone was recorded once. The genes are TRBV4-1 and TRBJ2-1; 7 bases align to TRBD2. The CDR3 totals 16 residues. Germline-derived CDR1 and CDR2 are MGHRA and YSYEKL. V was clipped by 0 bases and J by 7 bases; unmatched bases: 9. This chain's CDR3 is CASSQDWGTGGNEQFF. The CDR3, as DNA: TGCGCCAGCAGCCAAGATTGGGGGACGGGGGGTAATGAGCAGTTCTTC.

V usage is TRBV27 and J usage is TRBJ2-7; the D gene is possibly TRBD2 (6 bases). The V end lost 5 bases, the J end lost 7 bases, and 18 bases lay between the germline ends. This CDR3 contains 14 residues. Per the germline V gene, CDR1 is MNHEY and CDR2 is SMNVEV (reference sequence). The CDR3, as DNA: TGTGCCAGCAGTCCCGAAGCCCGGCGGGGAGAGCAGTACTTC. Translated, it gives CASSPEARRGEQYF.

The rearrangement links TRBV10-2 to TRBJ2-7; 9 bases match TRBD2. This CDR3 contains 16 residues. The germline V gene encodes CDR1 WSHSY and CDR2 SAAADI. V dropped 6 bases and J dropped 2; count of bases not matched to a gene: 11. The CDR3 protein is CASRQVAGEIPYEQYF. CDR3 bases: TGCGCCAGCAGGCAGGTAGCGGGGGAGATTCCCTACGAGCAGTACTTC.

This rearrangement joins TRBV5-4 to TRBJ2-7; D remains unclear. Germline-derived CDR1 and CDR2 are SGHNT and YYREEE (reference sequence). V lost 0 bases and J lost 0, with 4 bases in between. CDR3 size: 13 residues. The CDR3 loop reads CASSLVDSYEQYF. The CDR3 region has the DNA TGTGCCAGCAGCTTGGTAGACTCCTACGAGCAGTACTTC.

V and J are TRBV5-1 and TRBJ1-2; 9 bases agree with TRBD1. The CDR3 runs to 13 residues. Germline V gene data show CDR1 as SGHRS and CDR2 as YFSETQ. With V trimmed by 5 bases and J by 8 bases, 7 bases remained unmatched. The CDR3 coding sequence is TGCGCCAGCAGACAACAGGGGGCTCCGGGCTACACCTTC. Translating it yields CASRQQGAPGYTF.

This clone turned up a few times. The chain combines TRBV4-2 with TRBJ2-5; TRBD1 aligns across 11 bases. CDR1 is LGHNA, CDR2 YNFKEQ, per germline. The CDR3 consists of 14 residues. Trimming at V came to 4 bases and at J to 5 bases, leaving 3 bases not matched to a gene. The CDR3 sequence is CASSPGTGGETQYF. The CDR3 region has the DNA TGTGCCAGCAGCCCTGGGACAGGGGGGGAGACCCAGTACTTC.

The DNA for the CDR3 is TGCGCCAGCAGCTTTTCAGGGGGCCGGTATGGCTACACCTTC. Translation gives CASSFSGGRYGYTF. The chain employs TRBV5-1 and TRBJ1-2, with TRBD1 matching over 8 bases. The V gene end was trimmed by 2 bases and the J gene end by 5 bases; junction bases not matched to a gene: 5. Germline-derived CDR1 and CDR2 are SGHRS and YFSETQ. CDR3 length: 14 amino acids.

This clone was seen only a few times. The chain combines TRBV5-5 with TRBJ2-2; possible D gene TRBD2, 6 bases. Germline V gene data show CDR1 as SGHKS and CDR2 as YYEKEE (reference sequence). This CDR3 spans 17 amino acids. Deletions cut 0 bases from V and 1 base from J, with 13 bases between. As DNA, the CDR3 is TGTGCCAGCAGCTTGGAAGGAGGGAAGGGGAACACCGGGGAGCTGTTTTTT. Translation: CASSLEGGKGNTGELFF.

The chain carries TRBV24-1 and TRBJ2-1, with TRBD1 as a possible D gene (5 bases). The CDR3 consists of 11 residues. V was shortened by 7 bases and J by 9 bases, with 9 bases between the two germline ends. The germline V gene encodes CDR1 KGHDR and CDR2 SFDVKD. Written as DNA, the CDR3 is TGTGCCACCAGATGGGGCATTGAGCAGTTCTTC. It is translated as CATRWGIEQFF.

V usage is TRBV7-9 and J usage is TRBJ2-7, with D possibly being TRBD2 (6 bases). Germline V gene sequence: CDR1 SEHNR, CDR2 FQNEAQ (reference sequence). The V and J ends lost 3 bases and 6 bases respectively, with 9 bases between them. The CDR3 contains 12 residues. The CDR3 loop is CASSFQGGEQYF. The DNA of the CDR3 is TGTGCCAGCAGCTTTCAGGGAGGCGAGCAGTACTTC.

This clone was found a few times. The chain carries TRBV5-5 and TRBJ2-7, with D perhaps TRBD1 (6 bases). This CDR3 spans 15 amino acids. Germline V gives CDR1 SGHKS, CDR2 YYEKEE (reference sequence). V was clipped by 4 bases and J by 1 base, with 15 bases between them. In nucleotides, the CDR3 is TGTGCCAGCAGCCTTTCGGACAGCGCTTCCTACGAGCAGTACTTC. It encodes CASSLSDSASYEQYF.

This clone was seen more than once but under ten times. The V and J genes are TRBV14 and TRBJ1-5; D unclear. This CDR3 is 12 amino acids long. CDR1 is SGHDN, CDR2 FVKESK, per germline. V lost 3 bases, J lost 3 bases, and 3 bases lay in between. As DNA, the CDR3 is TGTGCCAGCAGCCACCTCAATCAGCCCCAGCATTTT. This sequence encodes CASSHLNQPQHF.

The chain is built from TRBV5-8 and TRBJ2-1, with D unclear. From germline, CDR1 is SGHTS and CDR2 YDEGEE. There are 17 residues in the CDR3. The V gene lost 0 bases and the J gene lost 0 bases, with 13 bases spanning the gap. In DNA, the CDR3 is TGTGCCAGCAGCTTGGCCCGACTCGCCAGCTCCTACAATGAGCAGTTCTTC. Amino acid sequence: CASSLARLASSYNEQFF.

CDR3 sequence reads: CASSLLAGGTTGELFF. For the CDR3, the DNA is TGTGCCAGCAGCTTATTGGCGGGAGGAACCACCGGGGAGCTGTTTTTT. The chain has TRBV11-2 and TRBJ2-2; TRBD2 matches 8 bases. With 2 bases clipped from V and 4 bases from J, the junction kept 6 bases outside the gene matches. The CDR3 has 16 residues. Per the germline V gene, CDR1 is SGHAT and CDR2 is FQNNGV.

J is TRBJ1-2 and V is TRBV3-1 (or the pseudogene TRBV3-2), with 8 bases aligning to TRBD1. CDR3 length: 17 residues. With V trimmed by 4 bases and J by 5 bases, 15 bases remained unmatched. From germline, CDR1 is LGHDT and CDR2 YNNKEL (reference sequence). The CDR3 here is CASSPQGAQGAGYGYTF. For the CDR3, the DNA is TGTGCCAGCAGCCCACAAGGGGCCCAGGGGGCAGGGTATGGCTACACCTTC.

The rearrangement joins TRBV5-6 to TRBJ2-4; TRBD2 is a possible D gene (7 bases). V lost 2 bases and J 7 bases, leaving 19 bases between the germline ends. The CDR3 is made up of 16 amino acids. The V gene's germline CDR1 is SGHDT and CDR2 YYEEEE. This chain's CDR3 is CASSFPGGRVANIQYF. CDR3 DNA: TGTGCCAGCAGCTTCCCGGGGGGCCGGGTGGCGAACATTCAGTACTTC.

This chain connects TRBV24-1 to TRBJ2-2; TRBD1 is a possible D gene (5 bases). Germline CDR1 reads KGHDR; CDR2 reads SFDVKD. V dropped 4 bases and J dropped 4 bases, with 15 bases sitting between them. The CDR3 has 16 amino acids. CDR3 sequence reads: CATSDPEGASTGELFF. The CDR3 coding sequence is TGTGCCACCAGTGACCCCGAAGGGGCTAGCACCGGGGAGCTGTTTTTT.

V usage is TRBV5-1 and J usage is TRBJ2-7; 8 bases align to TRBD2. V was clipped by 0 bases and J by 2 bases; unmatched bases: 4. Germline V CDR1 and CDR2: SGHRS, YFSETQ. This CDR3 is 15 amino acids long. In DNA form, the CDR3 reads TGCGCCAGCAGCTTGGTGAGCGGGGGACCCTACGAGCAGTACTTC. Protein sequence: CASSLVSGGPYEQYF.

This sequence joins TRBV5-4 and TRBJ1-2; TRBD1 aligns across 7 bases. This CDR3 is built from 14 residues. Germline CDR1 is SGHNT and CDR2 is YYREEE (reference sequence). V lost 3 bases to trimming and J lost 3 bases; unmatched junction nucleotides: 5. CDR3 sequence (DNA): TGTGCCAGCAGCTCAGAGGGGGCGGACTATGGCTACACCTTC. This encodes CASSSEGADYGYTF. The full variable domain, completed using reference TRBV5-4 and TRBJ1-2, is ETGVTQSPTHLIKTRGQQVTLRCSSQSGHNTVSWYQQALGQGPQFIFQYYREEENGRGNFPPRFSGLQFPNYSSELNVNALELDDSALYLCASSSEGADYGYTFGSGTRLTVV.

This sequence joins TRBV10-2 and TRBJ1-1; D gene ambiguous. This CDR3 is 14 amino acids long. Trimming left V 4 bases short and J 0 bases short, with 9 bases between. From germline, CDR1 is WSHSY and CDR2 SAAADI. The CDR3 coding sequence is TGCGCCAGCAGTGTACTCGAGGTGAACACTGAAGCTTTCTTT. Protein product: CASSVLEVNTEAFF.

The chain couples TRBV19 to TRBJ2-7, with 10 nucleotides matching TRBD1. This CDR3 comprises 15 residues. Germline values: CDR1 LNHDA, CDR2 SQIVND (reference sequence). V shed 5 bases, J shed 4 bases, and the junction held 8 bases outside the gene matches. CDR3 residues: CASSGLDRGRYEQYF. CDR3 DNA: TGTGCCAGTAGTGGATTAGACAGGGGGCGGTACGAGCAGTACTTC.

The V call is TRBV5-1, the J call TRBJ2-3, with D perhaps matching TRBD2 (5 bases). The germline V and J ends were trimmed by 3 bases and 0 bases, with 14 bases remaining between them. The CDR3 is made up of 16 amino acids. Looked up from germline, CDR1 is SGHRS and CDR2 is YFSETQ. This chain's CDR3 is CASSSPERGSTDTQYF. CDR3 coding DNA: TGCGCCAGCAGCTCCCCTGAGCGAGGGAGCACAGATACGCAGTATTTT.

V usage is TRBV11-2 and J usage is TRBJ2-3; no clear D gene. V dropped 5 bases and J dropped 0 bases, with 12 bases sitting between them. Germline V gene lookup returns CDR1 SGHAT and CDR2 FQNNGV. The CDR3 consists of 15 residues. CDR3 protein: CASSLVSASTDTQYF. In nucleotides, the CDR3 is TGTGCCAGCAGCCTCGTCAGCGCCAGCACAGATACGCAGTATTTT.

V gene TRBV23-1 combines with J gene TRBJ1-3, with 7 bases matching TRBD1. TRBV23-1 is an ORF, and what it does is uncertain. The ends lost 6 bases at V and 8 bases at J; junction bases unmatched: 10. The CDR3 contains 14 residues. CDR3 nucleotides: TGCGCCAGCAGGAGGAGGGGGCCTTTGGACACCATATATTTT. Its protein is CASRRRGPLDTIYF.